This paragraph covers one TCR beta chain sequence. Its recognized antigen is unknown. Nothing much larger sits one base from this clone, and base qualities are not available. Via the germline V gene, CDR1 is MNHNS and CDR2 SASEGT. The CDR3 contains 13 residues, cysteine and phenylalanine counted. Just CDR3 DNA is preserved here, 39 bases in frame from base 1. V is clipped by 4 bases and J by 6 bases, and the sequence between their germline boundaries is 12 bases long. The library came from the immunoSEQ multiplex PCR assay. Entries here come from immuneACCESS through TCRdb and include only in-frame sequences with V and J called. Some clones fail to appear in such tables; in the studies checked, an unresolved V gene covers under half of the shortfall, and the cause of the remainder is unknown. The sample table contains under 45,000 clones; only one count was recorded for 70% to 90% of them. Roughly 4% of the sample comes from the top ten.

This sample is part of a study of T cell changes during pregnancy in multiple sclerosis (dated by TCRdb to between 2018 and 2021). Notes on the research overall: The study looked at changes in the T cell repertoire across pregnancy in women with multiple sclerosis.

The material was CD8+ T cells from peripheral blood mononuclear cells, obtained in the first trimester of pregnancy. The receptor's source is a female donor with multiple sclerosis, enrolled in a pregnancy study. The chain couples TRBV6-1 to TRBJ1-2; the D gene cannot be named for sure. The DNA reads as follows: TGTGCCAGCAGTGGAGCTTGGGGAGATGGCTACACCTTC. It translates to CASSGAWGDGYTF.